This passage covers 5 T cell receptor beta chains from one sample sequenced in a study of CD8+ T cells in alopecia areata. Treatment specified: oral pan-JAK inhibitor, 5-10 mg twice daily. Following extraction, RNA underwent reverse transcription to cDNA, which served as the sequencing template. Method: immunoSEQ multiplex PCR; TCRdb's copy keeps in-frame clones and lacks some. The table has about 220,000 clones, about 58% seen once. The source was CD4+ T cells sorted from blood, collected at week 4, from a patient treated with tofacitinib. The receptor source for this set is a human donor with alopecia areata.

The chain recombines TRBV18 with TRBJ2-3, with D possibly TRBD1 on 5 matching bases. Trimming took 6 bases from V and 0 from J, leaving 19 bases between them. The CDR3 runs to 17 residues. Per the germline V gene, CDR1 is KGHSH and CDR2 is LQKENI. For the CDR3, the DNA is TGTGCCAGCTCCCTTTCGACAGCCTTTACTAGCACAGATACGCAGTATTTT. It translates to CASSLSTAFTSTDTQYF.

V gene TRBV7-2 combines with J gene TRBJ2-1; TRBD1 matches 9 bases. V gave up 7 bases and J gave up 8 bases; unmatched junction bases: 15. The CDR3 runs 16 residues. CDR1 is SGHTA and CDR2 is FQGNSA in the germline V gene. CDR3 sequence: CASTTPARQGGDEQFF. The CDR3 DNA follows: TGTGCCAGCACCACTCCAGCCCGACAGGGGGGAGATGAGCAGTTCTTC.

This clone showed up just a few times. The rearrangement uses TRBV29-1 and TRBJ2-5, with D unresolved. Germline lookup yields CDR1 SQVTM and CDR2 ANQGSEA. The V end lost 7 bases, the J end lost 3 bases, and 15 bases lay between the germline ends. The CDR3 extends over 13 amino acids. The CDR3, as DNA: TGCAGCGCCGGACGGCAGGCGGAAGAGACCCAGTACTTC. Its translation is CSAGRQAEETQYF.

This clone was seen just once. V gene TRBV5-6 combines with J gene TRBJ1-6, with 9 bases lining up with TRBD1. V lost 3 bases to trimming and J lost 10 bases; unmatched junction nucleotides: 5. Per germline, CDR1 SGHDT and CDR2 YYEEEE. CDR3 length: 14 amino acids. CDR3 loop: CASSYTGGGSPLHF. CDR3 DNA sequence: TGTGCCAGCAGCTATACAGGGGGCGGCTCACCCCTCCACTTT.

This clone appeared a few times. J is TRBJ1-1 and V is TRBV29-1; D possibly corresponds to TRBD1 (6 bases). CDR3 size: 15 residues. Per the germline V gene, CDR1 is SQVTM and CDR2 is ANQGSEA. Trimming pared 1 base from V and 1 base from J, leaving 13 bases between. CDR3 in DNA: TGCAGCGTTGAAGGTTTCGGGGGGCGGAACACTGAAGCTTTCTTT. It codes for CSVEGFGGRNTEAFF.